This record covers a single T cell receptor (beta chain). The data are from a study of control samples from healthy donors and cancer patients. TCRdb keeps only in-frame clones here, not all; method: immunoSEQ multiplex PCR. The sample yields tens of thousands of clones, roughly 87% seen once. The sample consisted of blood. This TCR was sampled from a woman in her forties or fifties in good health.

CDR3 region: CASSYDTGELFF. The CDR3 coding sequence is TGCGCCAGCAGCTACGACACCGGGGAGCTGTTTTTT. The chain joins TRBV5-1 to TRBJ2-2; D is ambiguous. Germline CDR1 SGHRS, CDR2 YFSETQ. This CDR3 comprises 12 residues. V dropped 3 bases and J dropped 3 bases, with 3 bases sitting between them.